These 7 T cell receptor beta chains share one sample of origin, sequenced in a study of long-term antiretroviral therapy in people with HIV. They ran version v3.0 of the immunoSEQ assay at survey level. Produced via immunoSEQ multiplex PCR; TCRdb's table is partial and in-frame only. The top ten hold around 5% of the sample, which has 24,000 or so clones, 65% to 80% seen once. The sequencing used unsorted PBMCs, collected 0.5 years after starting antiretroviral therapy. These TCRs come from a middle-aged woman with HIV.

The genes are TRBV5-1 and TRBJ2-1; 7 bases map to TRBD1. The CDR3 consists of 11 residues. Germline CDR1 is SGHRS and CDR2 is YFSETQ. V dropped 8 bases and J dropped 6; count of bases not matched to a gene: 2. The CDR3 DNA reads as TGCGCCAGTAACAGGGGCAATGAGCAGTTCTTC. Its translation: CASNRGNEQFF.

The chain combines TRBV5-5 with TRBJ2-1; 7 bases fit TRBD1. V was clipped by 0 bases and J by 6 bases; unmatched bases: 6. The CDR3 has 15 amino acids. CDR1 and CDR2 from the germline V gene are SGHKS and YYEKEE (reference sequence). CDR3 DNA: TGTGCCAGCAGCTTGGGACAGGGAAACTCCAATGAGCAGTTCTTC. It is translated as CASSLGQGNSNEQFF.

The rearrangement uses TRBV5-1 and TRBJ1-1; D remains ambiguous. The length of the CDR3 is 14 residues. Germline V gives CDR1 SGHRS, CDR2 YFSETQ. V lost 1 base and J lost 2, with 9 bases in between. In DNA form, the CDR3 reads TGCGCCAGCAGCTTGATGTCAGACAACACTGAAGCTTTCTTT. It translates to CASSLMSDNTEAFF.

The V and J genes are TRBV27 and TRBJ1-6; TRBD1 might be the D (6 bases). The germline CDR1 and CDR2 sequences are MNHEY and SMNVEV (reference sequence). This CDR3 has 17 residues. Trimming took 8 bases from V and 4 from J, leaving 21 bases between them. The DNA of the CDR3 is TGTGCCAGCGCCCCGGAGGGGGGGGGACAATATAATTCACCCCTCCACTTT. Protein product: CASAPEGGGQYNSPLHF.

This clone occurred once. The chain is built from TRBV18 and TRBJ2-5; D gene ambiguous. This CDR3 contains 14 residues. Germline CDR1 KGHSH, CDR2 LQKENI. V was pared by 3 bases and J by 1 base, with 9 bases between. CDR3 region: CASSPPNAQETQYF. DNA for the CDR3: TGTGCCAGCTCACCCCCAAATGCCCAAGAGACCCAGTACTTC.

This CDR3 reads CSVADGYSYEQYF. The CDR3 DNA reads TGCAGCGTGGCGGACGGCTACTCCTACGAGCAGTACTTC. The chain has TRBV29-1 and TRBJ2-7; no firm D call. This CDR3 comprises 13 residues. The V end lost 6 bases, the J end lost 0 bases, and 12 bases lay between the germline ends. The germline CDR1 and CDR2 sequences are SQVTM and ANQGSEA.

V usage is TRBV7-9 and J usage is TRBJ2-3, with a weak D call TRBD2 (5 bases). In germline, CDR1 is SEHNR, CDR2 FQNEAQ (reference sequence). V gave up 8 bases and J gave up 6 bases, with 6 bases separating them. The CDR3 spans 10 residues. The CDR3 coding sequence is TGTGCCAGCTCGGGGGATACGCAGTATTTT. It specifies CASSGDTQYF.